This entry lists 27 T cell receptor beta chains sequenced from one sample in a study of T cell responses to AZD1222 COVID-19 vaccine (dated by TCRdb to 2020 to 2023). The time point label corresponds to: baseline before first vaccination. Interpreted using the paper, the treatment or condition label stands for: meningococcal conjugate vaccine given as trial control. To prepare the library, the immunoSEQ multiplex PCR assay was applied. The clones in this table, taken by TCRdb from immuneACCESS, are in-frame only. Not every clone is retained; where verified, under half of the shortfall comes from an unresolved V gene, and the cause of the rest is unknown. The sample table lists 120,000 or so clones, 88% of them with a count of one. The ten largest clones represent over 15% of the sample. This sample comprised peripheral blood, obtained on day 0 of MenACWY control vaccination. Every receptor here comes from an adult in good health.

J is TRBJ1-4 and V is TRBV10-3, with TRBD1 identical over 10 bases. Germline V gives CDR1 ENHRY, CDR2 SYGVKD. CDR3 size: 15 residues. V was pared by 4 bases and J by 7 bases, with 6 bases of the junction left unmatched. CDR3 protein: CAISAGTGEGEKLFF. As DNA, the CDR3 is TGTGCCATCAGTGCCGGGACAGGGGAAGGTGAAAAACTGTTTTTT.

The rearrangement links TRBV11-3 to TRBJ1-1, with a tentative D call TRBD1 (6 bases). Germline lookup yields CDR1 SGHNT and CDR2 YENEEA. This CDR3 contains 13 residues. The V end was cut by 5 bases, the J end by 3 bases, with 10 bases between. DNA of the CDR3: TGTGCCAGCAGCCCTGGGGGCCACACTGAAGCTTTCTTT. This encodes CASSPGGHTEAFF.

The J gene is TRBJ1-2, the V gene TRBV19, with 9 bases fitting TRBD1. There are 13 residues in the CDR3. Trimming took 5 bases from V and 8 from J; bases not matched to a gene: 6. From germline, CDR1 is LNHDA and CDR2 SQIVND (reference sequence). The DNA of the CDR3 is TGTGCCAGTAGTCTCCGGGACAGGGAAGGCTACACCTTC. This translates into CASSLRDREGYTF. The variable domain in full, completed from reference TRBV19 and TRBJ1-2, reads DGGITQSPKYLFRKEGQNVTLSCEQNLNHDAMYWYRQDPGQGLRLIYYSQIVNDFQKGDIAEGYSVSREKKESFPLTVTSAQKNPTAFYLCASSLRDREGYTFGSGTRLTVV.

The chain is built from TRBV19 and TRBJ2-7; D ambiguous. CDR3 length equals 12 residues. CDR1 LNHDA and CDR2 SQIVND come from the germline V gene (reference sequence). Trimming took off 5 bases at V and 7 bases at J, with 12 bases between the two ends. CDR3 DNA sequence: TGTGCCAGTAGTTCAGTTTTTAAAGAGCAGTACTTC. Protein product: CASSSVFKEQYF.

The V call is TRBV5-1, the J call TRBJ2-1, with 7 bases matching TRBD2. The CDR3 is 16 residues long. Trimming took 0 bases from V and 6 from J; bases not matched to a gene: 9. CDR1 is SGHRS and CDR2 is YFSETQ in the germline V gene. The CDR3: CASSLAASGGLNEQFF. The CDR3 coding sequence is TGCGCCAGCAGCTTGGCCGCTAGCGGAGGTCTCAATGAGCAGTTCTTC.

The chain recombines TRBV4-2 with TRBJ1-6, with D hard to call. The V gene lost 1 base and the J gene lost 10 bases, with 8 bases spanning the gap. The CDR3 loop spans 13 amino acids. Per the germline V gene, CDR1 is LGHNA and CDR2 is YNFKEQ. This CDR3 reads CASSQGAASPLHF. The CDR3 DNA is TGTGCCAGCAGCCAAGGTGCGGCATCACCCCTCCACTTT.

The genes are TRBV18 and TRBJ2-7, with D perhaps matching TRBD1 (6 bases). The CDR3 is 14 amino acids. V lost 2 bases to trimming and J lost 4 bases, with 12 bases between them. In germline, CDR1 is KGHSH, CDR2 LQKENI. CDR3: CASSPNSDRYEQYF. CDR3 nucleotide sequence: TGTGCCAGCTCACCAAACTCGGACAGATACGAGCAGTACTTC.

The V gene is TRBV5-6, the J gene TRBJ2-7; TRBD1 agrees at 7 bases. J gave up 1 base and V 4 bases, and 8 bases lay outside the gene matches. The CDR3 spans 15 residues. Per germline, CDR1 SGHDT and CDR2 YYEEEE. This CDR3 reads CASSPGQDVSYEQYF. For the CDR3, the DNA is TGTGCCAGCAGCCCAGGACAGGATGTATCCTACGAGCAGTACTTC.

On this clone: Other DNA sequences in the sample encode the same CDR3. This sequence joins TRBV30 and TRBJ1-5; TRBD1 matches at 8 bases. Germline values: CDR1 GTSNPN, CDR2 SVGIG (reference sequence). This CDR3 is 16 amino acids long. Germline trimming cut 2 bases from V and 0 bases from J; bases unmatched to any gene: 6. The CDR3 DNA reads TGTGCCTGGAGTCCACCGGACAGGGATAGCAATCAGCCCCAGCATTTT. Its protein product is CAWSPPDRDSNQPQHF.

The V gene is TRBV2, the J gene TRBJ1-1; D uncertain. With 8 bases removed from V and 3 bases from J, the gap between germline ends came to 25 bases. The CDR3 has 17 amino acids. The V gene's germline CDR1 is SNHLY and CDR2 FYNNEI. CDR3 sequence: CASDQATDGSKDTEAFF. As DNA, the CDR3 is TGTGCCAGCGATCAGGCCACAGACGGGTCAAAGGACACTGAAGCTTTCTTT. The variable domain in full, with the rest retrieved from reference TRBV2 and TRBJ1-1, is EPEVTQTPSHQVTQMGQEVILRCVPISNHLYFYWYRQILGQKVEFLVSFYNNEISEKSEIFDDQFSVERPDGSNFTLKIRSTKLEDSAMYFCASDQATDGSKDTEAFFGQGTRLTVV.

The rearrangement joins TRBV7-9 to TRBJ1-4; the match to TRBD1 covers 8 bases. V trimming: 4 bases; J trimming: 7 bases; junction bases outside the gene matches: 2. In germline, CDR1 is SEHNR, CDR2 FQNEAQ (reference sequence). CDR3 size: 13 residues. The CDR3 region has the DNA TGTGCCAGCAGCTGGGGACAGGTTGAAAAACTGTTTTTT. Its protein product is CASSWGQVEKLFF.

The chain has TRBV7-9 and TRBJ2-5; D assignment may be TRBD1 or TRBD2 (5 bases each). The V gene's germline CDR1 is SEHNR and CDR2 FQNEAQ (reference sequence). Trimming removed 7 bases at V and 14 bases at J, with 17 bases between. There are 11 residues in the CDR3. The CDR3 region is CASTEVGDPYF. The CDR3 bases are TGTGCCAGCACTGAAGTGGGGGACCCCTACTTC.

The gene calls are TRBV29-1 and TRBJ2-2; tentatively, D is TRBD1 (6 bases). The CDR3 length is 15 residues. The V gene lost 5 bases and the J gene lost 3 bases, with 16 bases spanning the gap. Per the germline V gene, CDR1 is SQVTM and CDR2 is ANQGSEA. CDR3 bases: TGCAGCGTTACAGGGCCCGGTCTAGACACCGGGGAGCTGTTTTTT. It encodes CSVTGPGLDTGELFF.

The chain uses TRBV14 and TRBJ1-5; 8 bases are a match to TRBD1. Germline V gene sequence: CDR1 SGHDN, CDR2 FVKESK. Unmatched junction bases numbered 2, after V lost 1 base and J lost 3 bases. The CDR3 is made up of 15 amino acids. CDR3 sequence (DNA): TGTGCCAGCAGCCAAGGCAGGGGGCTCAATCAGCCCCAGCATTTT. Translated, it gives CASSQGRGLNQPQHF.

The V gene is TRBV6-5, the J gene TRBJ2-4; no reliable D call. Trimming removed 2 bases at V and 5 bases at J, with 7 bases between. The CDR3 is made up of 13 amino acids. The germline V gene encodes CDR1 MNHEY and CDR2 SVGAGI. The CDR3 sequence: CASSYGPENIQYF. CDR3 sequence (DNA): TGTGCCAGCAGTTACGGGCCCGAAAACATTCAGTACTTC.

This chain joins TRBV29-1 and TRBJ2-7; 11 bases are shared with TRBD2. Germline V gives CDR1 SQVTM, CDR2 ANQGSEA. Trimming at V came to 4 bases and at J to 2 bases, leaving 7 bases not matched to a gene. The CDR3 runs to 15 residues. This CDR3 is CSVGMTSGATYEQYF. CDR3 DNA sequence: TGCAGCGTTGGAATGACTAGCGGGGCAACCTACGAGCAGTACTTC.

The genes are TRBV18 and TRBJ2-5; D might be TRBD2 (5 bases). The CDR3 length is 14 residues. Germline V lookup: CDR1 KGHSH, CDR2 LQKENI. Trimming shortened V by 2 bases and J by 4 bases, and 11 bases separated the two germline ends. This CDR3 is CASSPYAGGETQYF. In DNA form, the CDR3 reads TGTGCCAGCTCACCATATGCAGGAGGAGAGACCCAGTACTTC. Full variable domain (missing parts from reference TRBV18 and TRBJ2-5): NAGVMQNPRHLVRRRGQEARLRCSPMKGHSHVYWYRQLPEEGLKFMVYLQKENIIDESGMPKERFSAEFPKEGPSILRIQQVVRGDSAAYFCASSPYAGGETQYFGPGTRLLVL.

The chain links TRBV28 to TRBJ2-7, with 9 bases matching TRBD1. This CDR3 spans 14 amino acids. CDR1 is MDHEN, CDR2 SYDVKM, per germline. With 6 bases clipped from V and 4 bases from J, the junction kept 7 bases outside the gene matches. For the CDR3, the DNA is TGTGCCAGCAGCACAACAGGGGGCGGATACGAGCAGTACTTC. It codes for CASSTTGGGYEQYF.

This clone was recorded a few times. The chain has TRBV2 and TRBJ1-1; TRBD1 agrees at 10 bases. The V gene end was trimmed by 4 bases and the J gene end by 1 base; junction bases not matched to a gene: 6. In germline, CDR1 is SNHLY, CDR2 FYNNEI. This CDR3 is built from 16 residues. The CDR3 nucleotides read TGTGCCAGCAGTGTTCGACGACAGGGGGCGAACACTGAAGCTTTCTTT. Translating gives CASSVRRQGANTEAFF. Supplemented by reference TRBV2 and TRBJ1-1, the full variable domain reads EPEVTQTPSHQVTQMGQEVILRCVPISNHLYFYWYRQILGQKVEFLVSFYNNEISEKSEIFDDQFSVERPDGSNFTLKIRSTKLEDSAMYFCASSVRRQGANTEAFFGQGTRLTVV.

The V call is TRBV30, the J call TRBJ2-5; 8 bases line up with TRBD2. Per germline, CDR1 GTSNPN and CDR2 SVGIG (reference sequence). V trimming: 4 bases; J trimming: 2 bases; junction bases outside the gene matches: 0. The CDR3 spans 12 residues. CDR3 residues: CAWTSGQETQYF. The CDR3 nucleotides read TGTGCCTGGACTAGCGGGCAAGAGACCCAGTACTTC.

The V and J genes are TRBV6-4 and TRBJ2-3; D remains ambiguous. CDR3 length: 11 amino acids. CDR1 and CDR2 (germline): MRHNA, SNTAGT. Trimming took 5 bases from V and 5 from J, leaving 5 bases between them. The CDR3 here is CASSLGDTQYF. As DNA, the CDR3 is TGTGCCAGCAGTTTGGGAGATACGCAGTATTTT.

The chain recombines TRBV29-1 with TRBJ2-1; D uncertain. The length of the CDR3 is 12 residues. The V and J ends lost 2 bases and 12 bases respectively, with 14 bases between them. The germline CDR1 and CDR2 sequences are SQVTM and ANQGSEA. CDR3 amino acids: CSVERTVAGQFF. The CDR3 DNA follows: TGCAGCGTTGAAAGGACCGTTGCTGGGCAGTTCTTC.

The chain has TRBV9 and TRBJ1-2; no clear D. Deletions cut 2 bases from V and 2 bases from J, with 7 bases between. The germline CDR1 and CDR2 sequences are SGDLS and YYNGEE. The CDR3 sequence is 13 residues long. The CDR3 spells CASSVGGNYGYTF. The CDR3 nucleotides read TGTGCCAGCAGCGTCGGAGGCAACTATGGCTACACCTTC.

The rearrangement uses TRBV27 and TRBJ1-1; D possibly corresponds to TRBD1 (5 bases). CDR1 is MNHEY and CDR2 is SMNVEV in the germline V gene (reference sequence). This CDR3 has 19 amino acids. Trimming removed 3 bases at V and 0 bases at J, with 23 bases between. The CDR3 nucleotides are TGTGCCAGCAGTTTTCGGGGGGGACGCCCAAGGCTCCTGAACACTGAAGCTTTCTTT. Translated: CASSFRGGRPRLLNTEAFF.

This chain uses TRBV7-3 with TRBJ1-1; unclear D gene. This CDR3 is 13 amino acids long. V gave up 3 bases and J gave up 0 bases, with 5 bases separating them. Germline CDR1 and CDR2: SGHTA and FQGTGA. CDR3 DNA: TGTGCCAGCAGCTTCGCGGTGAACACTGAAGCTTTCTTT. Translated: CASSFAVNTEAFF.

Only a few counts were recorded for this clone. J is TRBJ1-2 and V is TRBV28; maybe TRBD1 (6 bases). Per germline, CDR1 MDHEN and CDR2 SYDVKM. This CDR3 is built from 14 residues. V lost 1 base and J lost 9, with 15 bases in between. CDR3 region: CASSLLAGAQSYTF. CDR3 in DNA: TGTGCCAGCAGTTTATTGGCAGGGGCTCAGAGCTACACCTTC.

J is TRBJ2-1 and V is TRBV27; D not resolved. CDR3 length equals 15 residues. V dropped 2 bases and J dropped 3 bases, with 11 bases sitting between them. Germline V gives CDR1 MNHEY, CDR2 SMNVEV (reference sequence). CDR3 loop: CASSLMPILYNEQFF. The CDR3 coding sequence is TGTGCCAGCAGTTTAATGCCAATCCTCTACAATGAGCAGTTCTTC.